The 22 T cell receptor beta chains below were found in one sample sequenced in a study of blood T cell repertoires in COVID-19. The assay was immunoSEQ multiplex PCR, and TCRdb's table has in-frame clones only and misses some. The data hold some 110,000 clones, with about 88% observed a single time. Material: peripheral blood. These receptors originate from a man in his forties or fifties with acute or convalescent COVID-19.

The chain employs TRBV27 and TRBJ2-7, with D possibly being TRBD2 (7 bases). V was trimmed by 6 bases and J by 10 bases, leaving 19 bases between them. Germline CDR1 reads MNHEY; CDR2 reads SMNVEV (reference sequence). There are 13 residues in the CDR3. DNA of the CDR3: TGTGCCAGCAGCGAGGCGGGGGCAGGGCTACAGTACTTC. Protein product: CASSEAGAGLQYF.

This rearrangement joins TRBV19 to TRBJ2-5, with D perhaps TRBD2 (5 bases). CDR1 and CDR2 from the germline V gene are LNHDA and SQIVND (reference sequence). V was trimmed by 11 bases and J by 5 bases, leaving 15 bases between them. The CDR3 has 12 amino acids. The CDR3: CASAGERETQYF. The CDR3 nucleotides read TGTGCCTCCGCCGGGGAGAGGGAGACCCAGTACTTC.

The gene calls are TRBV25-1 and TRBJ1-1; D might be TRBD1 (5 bases). CDR3 length equals 13 residues. Looked up from germline, CDR1 is MGHDK and CDR2 is SYGVNS. V lost 6 bases and J lost 6, with 14 bases in between. CDR3 protein: CASRQALRAEAFF. The DNA of the CDR3 is TGTGCCAGCAGACAGGCCCTCCGAGCTGAAGCTTTCTTT. Combining the CDR3 with reference TRBV25-1 and TRBJ1-1 gives the whole variable domain EADIYQTPRYLVIGTGKKITLECSQTMGHDKMYWYQQDPGMELHLIHYSYGVNSTEKGDLSSESTVSRIRTEHFPLTLESARPSHTSQYLCASRQALRAEAFFGQGTRLTVV.

The chain links TRBV2 to TRBJ2-7; 9 nucleotides align to TRBD1. Germline V gives CDR1 SNHLY, CDR2 FYNNEI. Trimming at V came to 6 bases and at J to 4 bases, leaving 13 bases not matched to a gene. The CDR3 loop spans 16 amino acids. CDR3 residues: CASRAVPGQGQYEQYF. CDR3 nucleotide sequence: TGTGCCAGCAGAGCAGTCCCGGGACAGGGACAGTACGAGCAGTACTTC.

V is TRBV4-3 and J is TRBJ1-6; D is unclear. The CDR3 extends over 16 amino acids. Looked up from germline, CDR1 is LGHNA and CDR2 is YSLEER. Deletions cut 11 bases from V and 2 bases from J, with 19 bases between. CDR3 in amino acids: CASKRDSPTYNSPLHF. The DNA for the CDR3 is TGCGCCTCAAAGAGGGATAGCCCGACCTATAATTCACCCCTCCACTTT.

V is TRBV18 and J is TRBJ2-7; 8 nucleotides match TRBD2. Germline CDR1 reads KGHSH; CDR2 reads LQKENI. The J segment lost 3 bases and the V segment lost 3 bases, leaving 7 bases of the junction unmatched. The CDR3 runs 15 residues. The CDR3 DNA reads TGTGCCAGCTCACCGTCCGGGAGGGGAATCTACGAGCAGTACTTC. Amino acids: CASSPSGRGIYEQYF. The full variable domain, completed using reference TRBV18 and TRBJ2-7, is NAGVMQNPRHLVRRRGQEARLRCSPMKGHSHVYWYRQLPEEGLKFMVYLQKENIIDESGMPKERFSAEFPKEGPSILRIQQVVRGDSAAYFCASSPSGRGIYEQYFGPGTRLTVT.

The chain couples TRBV7-8 to TRBJ1-4; D gene uncertain. Germline CDR1 is SGHVS and CDR2 is FQNEAQ. The CDR3 runs 15 residues. The ends were cut back, 0 bases at V and 2 bases at J, with 7 bases in the middle. The chain's CDR3 is CASSLAGGTNEKLFF. The CDR3 DNA reads TGTGCCAGCAGCTTAGCCGGCGGGACTAATGAAAAACTGTTTTTT.

J is TRBJ2-2 and V is TRBV7-8; maybe TRBD1 (8 bases). The germline V and J ends were trimmed by 0 bases and 6 bases, with 14 bases remaining between them. The CDR3 is 16 residues long. Germline V gives CDR1 SGHVS, CDR2 FQNEAQ. CDR3 sequence reads: CASSLALQGGSGELFF. The DNA of the CDR3 is TGTGCCAGCAGCTTAGCTCTACAGGGGGGGTCCGGGGAGCTGTTTTTT.

The V gene is TRBV9, the J gene TRBJ1-1, with unresolved D. Trimming shortened V by 0 bases and J by 5 bases, and 11 bases separated the two germline ends. CDR1 and CDR2 from the germline V gene are SGDLS and YYNGEE. This CDR3 has 14 residues. The CDR3 loop is CASSVGSVRTEAFF. CDR3 sequence (DNA): TGTGCCAGCAGCGTAGGGAGTGTAAGGACTGAAGCTTTCTTT.

The chain employs TRBV10-3 and TRBJ2-1; D remains unclear. Germline lookup yields CDR1 ENHRY and CDR2 SYGVKD. This CDR3 has 16 residues. Trimming left V 7 bases short and J 0 bases short, with 16 bases between. DNA of the CDR3: TGTGCCATCACTCATAGCCCCCTGAGCTCCTACAATGAGCAGTTCTTC. Residues: CAITHSPLSSYNEQFF.

This clone has more than one count but fewer than ten. This chain links TRBV29-1 with TRBJ2-1, with 7 bases fitting TRBD1. V dropped 6 bases and J dropped 4; count of bases not matched to a gene: 12. CDR3 length equals 15 residues. The germline V gene encodes CDR1 SQVTM and CDR2 ANQGSEA. CDR3 sequence (DNA): TGCAGCGTACGCGAGGGGGCAGCAGGGTACAATGAGCAGTTCTTC. Encoded protein: CSVREGAAGYNEQFF.

The chain is built from TRBV10-3 and TRBJ2-1, with TRBD2 identical over 14 bases. The trim removed 0 bases at V and 8 bases at J, leaving 12 bases unmatched. This CDR3 contains 19 residues. Germline V CDR1 and CDR2: ENHRY, SYGVKD. Written as DNA, the CDR3 is TGTGCCATCAGTGAGTCGCCCACCCTCGGACTAGCGGGGGGAGATGAGCAGTTCTTC. Its translation is CAISESPTLGLAGGDEQFF.

The chain joins TRBV11-2 to TRBJ1-5; TRBD1 matches at 9 bases. The CDR3 contains 17 residues. The J segment lost 2 bases and the V segment lost 5 bases, leaving 10 bases of the junction unmatched. CDR1 SGHAT and CDR2 FQNNGV come from the germline V gene. In DNA, the CDR3 is TGTGCCAGCAGCCCAGGGACAGGGCGGTTCGGCAATCAGCCCCAGCATTTT. Residues: CASSPGTGRFGNQPQHF.

V is TRBV5-4 and J is TRBJ1-2; the match to TRBD1 covers 8 bases. Germline V gene data show CDR1 as SGHNT and CDR2 as YYREEE (reference sequence). CDR3 length equals 14 residues. The V and J ends lost 3 bases and 5 bases, in that order; junction bases with no gene match: 6. In nucleotides, the CDR3 is TGTGCCAGCAGCTCGGTCGACAGGGGATATGGCTACACCTTC. Protein product: CASSSVDRGYGYTF. The complete variable domain, with remaining parts taken from reference TRBV5-4 and TRBJ1-2, reads ETGVTQSPTHLIKTRGQQVTLRCSSQSGHNTVSWYQQALGQGPQFIFQYYREEENGRGNFPPRFSGLQFPNYSSELNVNALELDDSALYLCASSSVDRGYGYTFGSGTRLTVV.

The chain has TRBV2 and TRBJ2-5; 8 nucleotides agree with TRBD1. This CDR3 region has 13 residues. CDR1 and CDR2 (germline): SNHLY, FYNNEI. V shed 9 bases and J 3 bases; nucleotides not matched to a gene: 6. CDR3 sequence (DNA): TGTGCCAGTAGACAGGGGCCCAAAGAGACCCAGTACTTC. Protein: CASRQGPKETQYF.

The gene calls are TRBV15 and TRBJ2-5, with TRBD1 identical over 8 bases. Losses at the gene ends were 2 bases for V and 1 base for J; bases not matched to a gene: 3. Germline lookup yields CDR1 LNHNV and CDR2 YYDKDF (reference sequence). CDR3 length: 15 amino acids. The CDR3 DNA reads TGTGCCACCAGCAGACTTGACAGGGGCCAAGAGACCCAGTACTTC. Amino acid sequence: CATSRLDRGQETQYF. Looking up the rest from reference TRBV15 and TRBJ2-5 gives the full variable domain: DAMVIQNPRYQVTQFGKPVTLSCSQTLNHNVMYWYQQKSSQAPKLLFHYYDKDFNNEADTPDNFQSRRPNTSFCFLDIRSPGLGDTAMYLCATSRLDRGQETQYFGPGTRLLVL.

The rearrangement links TRBV4-3 to TRBJ1-4; tentative D call: TRBD1 (6 bases). This CDR3 comprises 15 residues. CDR1 and CDR2 (germline): LGHNA, YSLEER. V was shortened by 0 bases and J by 8 bases, with 13 bases between the two germline ends. This CDR3 reads CASSQDNRVGEKLFF. In nucleotides, the CDR3 is TGCGCCAGCAGCCAAGATAACAGGGTAGGGGAAAAACTGTTTTTT.

The genes are TRBV7-6 and TRBJ2-1; 8 bases line up with TRBD2. The CDR3 is 14 residues long. The V gene end was trimmed by 3 bases and the J gene end by 7 bases; junction bases not matched to a gene: 5. Germline V gene data show CDR1 as SGHVS and CDR2 as FNYEAQ. CDR3 in DNA: TGTGCCAGCAGCTTCGGACTAGCACCGAATGAGCAGTTCTTC. As protein: CASSFGLAPNEQFF.

This rearrangement joins TRBV5-1 to TRBJ2-7; the match to TRBD2 covers 15 bases. CDR1 and CDR2 (germline): SGHRS, YFSETQ. The CDR3 loop spans 15 amino acids. V shed 6 bases, J shed 6 bases, and the junction held 7 bases outside the gene matches. The CDR3: CASTQGLAGGGEQYF. The CDR3 DNA is TGCGCCAGCACCCAGGGACTAGCGGGAGGAGGCGAGCAGTACTTC.

About this clone itself: Other DNA sequences of this sample code for an identical CDR3. This rearrangement joins TRBV18 to TRBJ2-5, with TRBD1 as a possible D gene (5 bases). Germline V gene lookup returns CDR1 KGHSH and CDR2 LQKENI. There are 13 residues in the CDR3. Trimming removed 6 bases at V and 3 bases at J, with 11 bases between. The CDR3 protein is CASSPGQKETQYF. In DNA form, the CDR3 reads TGTGCCAGCTCCCCCGGACAAAAAGAGACCCAGTACTTC.

The V and J genes are TRBV9 and TRBJ1-6; 7 bases map to TRBD1. The V and J ends lost 0 bases and 9 bases, in that order; junction bases with no gene match: 12. Germline V CDR1 and CDR2: SGDLS, YYNGEE. CDR3 length equals 17 residues. The CDR3 sequence is CASSVGGERGLGSPLHF. CDR3 DNA: TGTGCCAGCAGCGTAGGGGGAGAGAGGGGGCTTGGTTCACCCCTCCACTTT.

The chain employs TRBV6-1 and TRBJ2-1; TRBD2 matches 10 bases. V dropped 3 bases and J dropped 0; count of bases not matched to a gene: 11. The CDR3 contains 19 residues. Germline V gene data show CDR1 as MNHNS and CDR2 as SASEGT. The CDR3 region is CASSEFGLAGASSYNEQFF. CDR3 nucleotide sequence: TGTGCCAGCAGTGAGTTTGGTCTAGCGGGAGCGAGCTCCTACAATGAGCAGTTCTTC.